These 14 T cell receptor beta chains were all obtained from the same sample, sequenced in a study of shared clonotypes between healthy human individuals. Naive CD8 cells comprised CD45RO-negative, CCR7-positively selected cells, excluding terminally differentiated effector memory CD45RA+ cells. Measured with immunoSEQ multiplex PCR; TCRdb has only the in-frame clones, and not every one. The repertoire includes hundreds of thousands of clones, about 95% of them detected once, and around 0.12% sits in the top ten. The sequenced material came from naive CD8+ T cells sorted from blood. The receptors here all came from a woman in her 30s in good health.

This chain links TRBV4-1 with TRBJ2-1; a possible D gene is TRBD1 (6 bases). The CDR3 is made up of 12 amino acids. V lost 4 bases to trimming and J lost 8 bases, with 9 bases between them. Germline lookup yields CDR1 MGHRA and CDR2 YSYEKL. The CDR3 protein is CASSPTGYEQFF. The CDR3 region has the DNA TGCGCCAGCAGCCCGACAGGTTATGAGCAGTTCTTC.

V gene TRBV27 combines with J gene TRBJ2-1, with 10 bases matching TRBD2. CDR1 is MNHEY and CDR2 is SMNVEV in the germline V gene (reference sequence). V lost 7 bases to trimming and J lost 6 bases; unmatched junction nucleotides: 6. This CDR3 has 14 amino acids. The CDR3 protein is CASTEREGSNEQFF. Written as DNA, the CDR3 is TGTGCCAGCACTGAGCGGGAGGGCAGCAATGAGCAGTTCTTC.

The chain employs TRBV6-5 and TRBJ1-2; D remains unclear. Trimming took 5 bases from V and 2 from J, leaving 15 bases between them. This CDR3 region has 15 residues. CDR1 is MNHEY and CDR2 is SVGAGI in the germline V gene. As DNA, the CDR3 is TGTGCCAGCAGTCACAGCCTAGGAGCGAACTATGGCTACACCTTC. Amino acids: CASSHSLGANYGYTF.

DNA of the CDR3: TGTGCCATCAGTGAGTGGGACAGGACCTACGAGCAGTACTTC. The encoded protein is CAISEWDRTYEQYF. The chain has TRBV10-3 and TRBJ2-7, with 8 bases fitting TRBD1. This CDR3 comprises 14 residues. CDR1 and CDR2 (germline): ENHRY, SYGVKD. V was clipped by 1 base and J by 2 bases; unmatched bases: 1.

This chain joins TRBV28 and TRBJ1-2; D call uncertain. Germline lookup yields CDR1 MDHEN and CDR2 SYDVKM. CDR3 length: 14 amino acids. V was shortened by 2 bases and J by 6 bases, with 13 bases between the two germline ends. CDR3 coding DNA: TGTGCCAGCAGTTTAACGGAGGTGAGAAATGGCTACACCTTC. Its translation is CASSLTEVRNGYTF.

This rearrangement joins TRBV21-1 to TRBJ2-3; TRBD2, the table's D call, lacks a check against the DNA. TRBV21-1 corresponds to a pseudogene. The CDR3 runs 19 residues. CDR3 sequence reads: CASSRRSTSGSGSADTQYF. The CDR3 DNA reads as TGTGCCAGCAGCAGAAGATCGACTAGCGGGAGTGGAAGCGCAGATACGCAGTATTTT.

The rearrangement links TRBV5-4 to TRBJ2-7; 9 bases are shared with TRBD1. This CDR3 is built from 18 residues. V lost 0 bases to trimming and J lost 0 bases; unmatched junction nucleotides: 10. The germline CDR1 and CDR2 sequences are SGHNT and YYREEE (reference sequence). The CDR3 DNA reads TGTGCCAGCAGCTTGGACGGACAGGGGATGGTCGCCTCCTACGAGCAGTACTTC. Its translation: CASSLDGQGMVASYEQYF.

The V and J genes are TRBV9 and TRBJ2-3; perhaps TRBD2 as D (6 bases). The CDR3 contains 11 residues. Trimming removed 5 bases at V and 6 bases at J, with 7 bases between. CDR1 and CDR2 (germline): SGDLS, YYNGEE. The CDR3 nucleotides read TGTGCCAGCAGGACTAGTGATACGCAGTATTTT. This translates into CASRTSDTQYF. Variable domain in full (rest from reference TRBV9 and TRBJ2-3): DSGVTQTPKHLITATGQRVTLRCSPRSGDLSVYWYQQSLDQGLQFLIQYYNGEERAKGNILERFSAQQFPDLHSELNLSSLELGDSALYFCASRTSDTQYFGPGTRLTVL.

The rearrangement uses TRBV28 and TRBJ2-1; 8 nucleotides align to TRBD2. The CDR3 has 17 amino acids. CDR1 and CDR2 (germline): MDHEN, SYDVKM. V trimming: 2 bases; J trimming: 4 bases; junction bases outside the gene matches: 10. The CDR3: CASSLTGSGAYYNEQFF. The CDR3 nucleotides read TGTGCCAGCAGTTTAACGGGTAGCGGGGCGTATTACAATGAGCAGTTCTTC.

V gene TRBV2 combines with J gene TRBJ1-2; TRBD1 is a possible D gene (6 bases). Trimming pared 5 bases from V and 6 bases from J, leaving 16 bases between. The CDR3 sequence is 14 residues long. Germline CDR1 reads SNHLY; CDR2 reads FYNNEI. CDR3 sequence reads: CASSPTTGIDGYTF. The CDR3 region has the DNA TGTGCCAGCAGTCCCACGACAGGTATTGATGGCTACACCTTC. Looking up the rest from reference TRBV2 and TRBJ1-2 gives the full variable domain: EPEVTQTPSHQVTQMGQEVILRCVPISNHLYFYWYRQILGQKVEFLVSFYNNEISEKSEIFDDQFSVERPDGSNFTLKIRSTKLEDSAMYFCASSPTTGIDGYTFGSGTRLTVV.

V and J are TRBV9 and TRBJ2-3, with D perhaps matching TRBD1 (6 bases). This CDR3 contains 17 residues. Trimming removed 3 bases at V and 0 bases at J, with 17 bases between. Looked up from germline, CDR1 is SGDLS and CDR2 is YYNGEE. CDR3 bases: TGTGCCAGCAGCGCATCCTCCGGGACACTTAGCACAGATACGCAGTATTTT. Its translation is CASSASSGTLSTDTQYF.

The chain is built from TRBV7-8 and TRBJ1-5; TRBD1 is a possible D gene (5 bases). V gave up 0 bases and J gave up 5 bases, with 17 bases separating them. CDR3 length: 17 residues. CDR1 is SGHVS, CDR2 FQNEAQ, per germline. Written as DNA, the CDR3 is TGTGCCAGCAGCTTAGCATTGGTAGGGGCTGGCGATCAGCCCCAGCATTTT. It yields the protein CASSLALVGAGDQPQHF.

The J gene is TRBJ2-7, the V gene TRBV21-1. TRBV21-1 is a pseudogene segment. The CDR3 is 16 amino acids. The CDR3 DNA reads as TGTGCCAGCAGCAAAGTAGACCCAAGTCACTCCTACGAGCAGTACTTC. Translating it yields CASSKVDPSHSYEQYF.

Only one count was recorded for this clone. The chain has TRBV28 and TRBJ2-5; D may be TRBD1 or TRBD2 (5 bases each). The J call may be mistaken, given a closer DNA end match to TRBJ2-7. This CDR3 has 13 amino acids. The germline gives CDR1 MDHEN, CDR2 SYDVKM. CDR3 DNA: TGTGCCAGCAGAAAAGGGGAGCCCTACGAGCAGTACTTC. Translated, it gives CASRKGEPYEQYF.